This entry is about one TCR beta chain. Trimming pared 1 base from V and 0 bases from J, leaving 7 bases between. The CDR3 sequence is 16 residues long. CDR1 SGHDN and CDR2 FVKESK come from the germline V gene. Patients of the Seattle cohort, enrolled during active infection, were followed longitudinally. Study processing details: The assay estimated nucleated cells by amplifying reference gene primers. Sequencing used immunoSEQ multiplex PCR; TCRdb keeps in-frame clones, though not all of them. V, J and clone size are taken as reported in that table, and D and trimming were inferred from the DNA itself. In the table there are 250,000 to 400,000 clones, 90% of which are singletons. This specimen comes from a study of blood T cell repertoires in COVID-19. Study-level background: Specimens from acute and convalescent COVID-19 originated in the United States, Italy and Spain.

This receptor was obtained from a woman in her thirties with COVID-19, enrolled during active disease. The sample consisted of peripheral blood. V gene TRBV14 combines with J gene TRBJ1-6; no reliable D call. The CDR3 region has the DNA TGTGCCAGCAGCCAAGGAAGTAGCTCCTATAATTCACCCCTCCACTTT. Translation: CASSQGSSSYNSPLHF.